This passage covers 28 T cell receptor beta chains from one sample sequenced in a study of identical twins. TCRdb passed the 5' RACE reads through MiXCR, listing each CDR3 protein once. The table records more than 650,000 distinct CDR3 sequences, around 6.1% of them present only once. Sequences were obtained from naive T cells sorted from blood. The receptors here all came from a man between 18 and 29 years old in good health.

The V and J genes are TRBV19 and TRBJ2-5; possibly TRBD1 for D (5 bases). From germline, CDR1 is LNHDA and CDR2 SQIVND (reference sequence). V was cut by 3 bases and J by 4 bases, with 9 bases left in between. The CDR3 is made up of 13 amino acids. CDR3 sequence reads: CASSIDQGETQYF. The CDR3 nucleotides read TGTGCCAGTAGTATTGACCAGGGAGAGACCCAGTACTTC.

The chain's CDR3 is CSVEDSVHEQYF. The CDR3 DNA reads as TGCAGCGTTGAAGATAGCGTCCACGAGCAGTACTTC. The genes are TRBV29-1 and TRBJ2-7; weak D call: TRBD2 (5 bases). Trimming took 0 bases from V and 5 from J, leaving 8 bases between them. This CDR3 contains 12 residues. Germline CDR1 and CDR2: SQVTM and ANQGSEA.

In this sample, this clonotype turned up many times. The genes are TRBV12-3 or TRBV12-4 and TRBJ1-4; D might be TRBD1 (5 bases). The CDR3 extends over 13 amino acids. V dropped 3 bases and J dropped 7 bases, with 9 bases sitting between them. The CDR3 spells CASSFTGGEKLFF. The DNA of the CDR3 is TGTGCCAGCAGTTTTACCGGGGGTGAAAAACTGTTTTTT.

This clonotype was seen at least ten times. V gene TRBV11-3 combines with J gene TRBJ2-5; D possibly corresponds to TRBD2 (6 bases). V gave up 1 base and J gave up 3 bases, with 9 bases separating them. Germline lookup yields CDR1 SGHNT and CDR2 YENEEA. CDR3 size: 14 residues. The DNA of the CDR3 is TGTGCCAGCAGCTTAGTAGGGGAGGAAGAGACCCAGTACTTC. Its translation: CASSLVGEEETQYF.

The gene calls are TRBV13 and TRBJ2-1; D may match TRBD1 or TRBD2 (6 bases each). The CDR3 spans 16 residues. Germline V gene data show CDR1 as PRHDT and CDR2 as FYEKMQ (reference sequence). Trimming removed 4 bases at V and 2 bases at J, with 15 bases between. The CDR3 is CASSWGGTPAYNEQFF. The CDR3 coding sequence is TGTGCCAGCAGCTGGGGCGGGACACCCGCCTACAATGAGCAGTTCTTC. Full variable domain (missing parts from reference TRBV13 and TRBJ2-1): AAGVIQSPRHLIKEKRETATLKCYPIPRHDTVYWYQQGPGQDPQFLISFYEKMQSDKGSIPDRFSAQQFSDYHSELNMSSLELGDSALYFCASSWGGTPAYNEQFFGPGTRLTVL.

For this clonotype: Being one base from a much bigger clone, this may be a read error. The V gene is TRBV2, the J gene TRBJ2-1; D might be TRBD2 (7 bases). V was shortened by 3 bases and J by 6 bases, with 24 bases between the two germline ends. Germline CDR1 and CDR2: SNHLY and FYNNEI. The CDR3 extends over 18 amino acids. The CDR3 reads CASSDPWAGATWPNEQFF. The CDR3, as DNA: TGTGCCAGCAGTGACCCGTGGGCGGGGGCTACTTGGCCCAATGAGCAGTTCTTC.

This clonotype was seen a handful of times. The chain combines TRBV30 with TRBJ2-6; D ambiguous. Germline loops: CDR1 GTSNPN, CDR2 SVGIG (reference sequence). CDR3 length: 16 residues. Trimming removed 4 bases at V and 2 bases at J, with 15 bases between. Here the CDR3 DNA reads TGTGCCTGGACTGGTCGCCGTTGGACTGGGGCCAACGTCCTGACTTTC. Encoded protein: CAWTGRRWTGANVLTF.

This clonotype was detected many times. V usage is TRBV20-1 and J usage is TRBJ2-1; D could derive from TRBD1 or TRBD2 (7 bases each). Germline V gives CDR1 DFQATT, CDR2 SNEGSKA (reference sequence). CDR3 length equals 15 residues. Trimming removed 1 base from V and 2 bases from J, with 12 bases in between. CDR3 region: CSARGQGGPYNEQFF. The CDR3, as DNA: TGCAGTGCTAGAGGCCAGGGGGGGCCCTACAATGAGCAGTTCTTC.

This clonotype was picked up a small number of times. This sequence joins TRBV24-1 and TRBJ1-3; D gene unclear. Between the trimmed V and J ends, which lost 7 bases and 4 bases, there was a span of 16 bases. The CDR3 has 15 amino acids. Germline V gene sequence: CDR1 KGHDR, CDR2 SFDVKD. CDR3 region: CATRVPEQTGNTIYF. The CDR3 DNA sequence: TGTGCCACCAGGGTTCCGGAACAAACGGGAAACACCATATATTTT.

V is TRBV5-6 and J is TRBJ2-1, with D unresolved. CDR3 size: 12 residues. The ends were cut back, 2 bases at V and 6 bases at J, with 6 bases in the middle. CDR1 is SGHDT and CDR2 is YYEEEE in the germline V gene. DNA of the CDR3: TGTGCCAGCAGCTTTTCGATCAATGAGCAGTTCTTC. Its translation is CASSFSINEQFF.

This clonotype has a count of ten or more. This rearrangement joins TRBV12-3 or TRBV12-4 to TRBJ2-1, with D possibly TRBD1 on 5 matching bases. The CDR3 consists of 13 residues. Trimming left V 5 bases short and J 6 bases short, with 11 bases between. The CDR3 protein is CASSNTGANEQFF. The CDR3 coding sequence is TGTGCCAGCAGTAACACAGGAGCCAATGAGCAGTTCTTC.

The chain couples TRBV5-1 to TRBJ2-5; 7 positions match TRBD2. The CDR3 sequence is 16 residues long. The ends lost 5 bases at V and 0 bases at J; junction bases unmatched: 10. In germline, CDR1 is SGHRS, CDR2 YFSETQ. The CDR3 loop reads CASSQTPREYQETQYF. The CDR3 bases are TGCGCCAGCAGTCAAACCCCGCGGGAGTACCAAGAGACCCAGTACTTC.

This rearrangement joins TRBV27 to TRBJ2-1; TRBD2 matches 14 bases. The CDR3 sequence is 16 residues long. The germline V gene encodes CDR1 MNHEY and CDR2 SMNVEV (reference sequence). The V gene end was trimmed by 6 bases and the J gene end by 7 bases; junction bases not matched to a gene: 8. As DNA, the CDR3 is TGTGCCAGCAGAGTAGGGGGACTAGCGGGAGAGAATGAGCAGTTCTTC. Amino acids: CASRVGGLAGENEQFF.

This clonotype has a handful of counts. V is TRBV11-2 and J is TRBJ2-3; D possibly corresponds to TRBD2 (6 bases). Trimming pared 5 bases from V and 0 bases from J, leaving 12 bases between. The CDR3 has 15 amino acids. CDR1 and CDR2 from the germline V gene are SGHAT and FQNNGV. The CDR3 DNA is TGTGCCAGCAGCGGAGGGGCCCCTAGCACAGATACGCAGTATTTT. Residues: CASSGGAPSTDTQYF.

This clonotype was seen repeatedly, ten times or more. The V call is TRBV5-1, the J call TRBJ2-7; TRBD1 matches 9 bases. The V segment lost 4 bases and the J segment 3 bases; nucleotides outside the gene matches: 5. The CDR3 consists of 14 residues. Germline-derived CDR1 and CDR2 are SGHRS and YFSETQ. The CDR3 region is CASSPRDRDYEQYF. CDR3 bases: TGCGCCAGCAGCCCCCGGGACAGGGACTACGAGCAGTACTTC.

V is TRBV12-3 or TRBV12-4 and J is TRBJ1-1, with 9 bases aligning to TRBD1. V lost 3 bases, J lost 11 bases, and 7 bases stayed unmatched. CDR3 size: 13 residues. The CDR3 protein is CASSLQTTGGAFF. CDR3 in DNA: TGTGCCAGCAGTTTGCAGACGACAGGGGGGGCTTTCTTT.

The chain recombines TRBV18 with TRBJ2-3, with 12 nucleotides matching TRBD2. This CDR3 has 17 residues. Germline CDR1 reads KGHSH; CDR2 reads LQKENI. Trimming cost V 1 base and J 3 bases; bases outside gene matches: 5. For the CDR3, the DNA is TGTGCCAGCTCACCACTAAAGACTAGCGGGAGAACAGATACGCAGTATTTT. Translated, it gives CASSPLKTSGRTDTQYF.

The chain uses TRBV3-1 and TRBJ1-1; D may be TRBD1 (5 bases). V dropped 3 bases and J dropped 1 base, with 15 bases sitting between them. The germline V gene has CDR1 LGHDT and CDR2 YNNKEL (reference sequence). The CDR3 is 16 residues long. This CDR3 is CASSHPSGRSNTEAFF. The CDR3 DNA is TGTGCCAGCAGCCACCCCTCGGGACGGTCGAACACTGAAGCTTTCTTT.

This clonotype was observed a handful of times. V is TRBV12-3 or TRBV12-4 and J is TRBJ1-3; D is unresolved. V was clipped by 6 bases and J by 2 bases, with 11 bases between them. CDR3 size: 14 residues. The CDR3: CASRLLIAGNTIYF. The CDR3 bases are TGTGCCAGCAGACTCTTGATAGCTGGAAACACCATATATTTT.

The CDR3 loop reads CASSLGSAGGDNEQFF. For the CDR3, the DNA is TGTGCCAGCAGCTTAGGCTCTGCGGGAGGGGACAATGAGCAGTTCTTC. This chain uses TRBV7-8 with TRBJ2-1, with 9 bases matching TRBD2. The CDR3 totals 16 residues. Germline CDR1 reads SGHVS; CDR2 reads FQNEAQ. V lost 1 base to trimming and J lost 5 bases; unmatched junction nucleotides: 6.

This chain links TRBV12-3 or TRBV12-4 with TRBJ2-1; 7 bases line up with TRBD1. The CDR3 spans 14 residues. The V gene end was trimmed by 5 bases and the J gene end by 7 bases; junction bases not matched to a gene: 8. The CDR3 nucleotides read TGTGCCAGCAGTAAAGGGGGCCGAGGTAATGAGCAGTTCTTC. Its protein is CASSKGGRGNEQFF.

There are a few counts of this clonotype. J is TRBJ2-3 and V is TRBV7-2, with D uncertain. The CDR3 runs to 13 residues. With 2 bases removed from V and 11 bases from J, the gap between germline ends came to 14 bases. The germline V gene has CDR1 SGHTA and CDR2 FQGNSA. The CDR3: CASSLNLEARQYF. Written as DNA, the CDR3 is TGTGCCAGCAGCTTAAACCTAGAGGCGCGGCAGTATTTT.

V is TRBV29-1 and J is TRBJ2-1; TRBD2 matches 10 bases. Germline values: CDR1 SQVTM, CDR2 ANQGSEA. The ends lost 2 bases at V and 0 bases at J; junction bases unmatched: 4. The CDR3 sequence is 16 residues long. This CDR3 reads CSVEIPSGGSYNEQFF. CDR3 DNA: TGCAGCGTTGAAATTCCTAGCGGGGGCTCCTACAATGAGCAGTTCTTC.

This clonotype was counted ten times or more. The rearrangement links TRBV6-6 to TRBJ1-2, with a weak D call TRBD1 (6 bases). V dropped 2 bases and J dropped 8 bases, with 12 bases sitting between them. The CDR3 contains 13 residues. Germline CDR1 is MNHNY and CDR2 is SVGAGI (reference sequence). CDR3 nucleotides: TGTGCCAGCAGTTACGGGGGGCGAGGGGGCTACACCTTC. Translating it yields CASSYGGRGGYTF.

The V gene is TRBV19, the J gene TRBJ2-2; D unresolved. Germline-derived CDR1 and CDR2 are LNHDA and SQIVND (reference sequence). This CDR3 spans 15 amino acids. V lost 1 base and J lost 4, with 10 bases in between. CDR3 protein: CASSIAAQLTGELFF. The CDR3 nucleotides read TGTGCCAGTAGTATAGCTGCACAGCTCACCGGGGAGCTGTTTTTT.

This chain joins TRBV9 and TRBJ2-3; 10 nucleotides match TRBD1. Germline CDR1 SGDLS, CDR2 YYNGEE. The CDR3 runs 15 residues. Trimming took 3 bases from V and 3 from J; bases not matched to a gene: 4. The CDR3 region has the DNA TGTGCCAGCAGCGGACGGGACAGGGGAACAGATACGCAGTATTTT. Protein sequence: CASSGRDRGTDTQYF.

This clonotype was observed a few times. The J gene is TRBJ2-1, the V gene TRBV5-1; D is tentatively TRBD1 or TRBD2 (5 bases each). Trimming took off 5 bases at V and 3 bases at J, with 18 bases between the two ends. There are 16 residues in the CDR3. CDR1 and CDR2 from the germline V gene are SGHRS and YFSETQ. The CDR3 region is CASSYSGPPIYNEQFF. CDR3 sequence (DNA): TGCGCCAGCAGTTATTCGGGACCACCGATCTACAATGAGCAGTTCTTC. Complete variable domain (other parts from reference TRBV5-1 and TRBJ2-1): KAGVTQTPRYLIKTRGQQVTLSCSPISGHRSVSWYQQTPGQGLQFLFEYFSETQRNKGNFPGRFSGRQFSNSRSEMNVSTLELGDSALYLCASSYSGPPIYNEQFFGPGTRLTVL.

The chain couples TRBV5-4 to TRBJ2-1, with no clear D. CDR1 is SGHNT, CDR2 YYREEE, per germline (reference sequence). CDR3 length: 17 residues. The V and J ends lost 4 bases and 2 bases respectively, with 19 bases between them. The CDR3 DNA reads as TGTGCCAGCAGCCTGGGCGGTCTTCGGAAGACCTACAATGAGCAGTTCTTC. Encoded protein: CASSLGGLRKTYNEQFF. The complete variable domain, with remaining parts taken from reference TRBV5-4 and TRBJ2-1, reads ETGVTQSPTHLIKTRGQQVTLRCSSQSGHNTVSWYQQALGQGPQFIFQYYREEENGRGNFPPRFSGLQFPNYSSELNVNALELDDSALYLCASSLGGLRKTYNEQFFGPGTRLTVL.